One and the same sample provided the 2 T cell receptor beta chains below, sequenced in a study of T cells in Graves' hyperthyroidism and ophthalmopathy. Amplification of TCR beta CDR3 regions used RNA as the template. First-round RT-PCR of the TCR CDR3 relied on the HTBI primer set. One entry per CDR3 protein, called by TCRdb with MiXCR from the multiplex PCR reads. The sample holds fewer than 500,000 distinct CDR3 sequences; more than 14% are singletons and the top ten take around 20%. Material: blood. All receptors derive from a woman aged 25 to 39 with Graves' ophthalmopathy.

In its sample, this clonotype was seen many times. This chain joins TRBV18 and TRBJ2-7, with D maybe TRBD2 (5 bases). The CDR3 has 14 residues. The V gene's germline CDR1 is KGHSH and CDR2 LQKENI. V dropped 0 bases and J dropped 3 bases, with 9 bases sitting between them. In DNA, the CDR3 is TGTGCCAGCTCACCACCCGGGGATCGCTACGAGCAGTACTTC. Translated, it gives CASSPPGDRYEQYF.

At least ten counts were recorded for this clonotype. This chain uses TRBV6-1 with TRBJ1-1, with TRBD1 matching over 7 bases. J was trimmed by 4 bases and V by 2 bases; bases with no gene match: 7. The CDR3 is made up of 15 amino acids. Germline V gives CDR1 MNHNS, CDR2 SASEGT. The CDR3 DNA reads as TGTGCCAGCAGTGAATCAGACAGGGCGGGCACTGAAGCTTTCTTT. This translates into CASSESDRAGTEAFF.